The clone carrying this T cell receptor (beta chain) occurred many times. Antigen: not known. Four subsets defined by CD45RA and CD27 were sorted after CD3, CD4, CD8 and live/dead staining. The entry originates in a study of naive and memory T cell subsets. Both TRBC1 and TRBC2 were covered by a beta constant-region primer of two equimolar oligonucleotides. Nested alpha and beta constant-region primers with the SP2 primer drove four PCR rounds on ligated cDNA. TCRdb recomputed calls from the UMI-ligation and nested PCR reads with MiXCR, one row per CDR3 protein. The repertoire holds some 82,000 distinct CDR3 sequences, with approximately 11% as singletons. Study-wide results and caveats: Especially in CD8 cells, naive repertoires contained a few larger clonotypes, possibly CD45RA-re-expressing memory cells. A clonotype means one alpha or beta sequence, not an alpha/beta pair. In CD4 and CD8 cells, diversity dropped from naive through EMRA.

Trimming pared 8 bases from V and 1 base from J, leaving 9 bases between. The length of the CDR3 is 12 residues. Germline V lookup: CDR1 MNHEY, CDR2 SVGEGT. The TCR sequence derives from a human donor in good health. Input material: naive CD4+ T cells from blood. The chain employs TRBV6-2 or TRBV6-3 and TRBJ2-7; a possible D gene is TRBD2 (6 bases). The CDR3 reads CASGRGSYEQYF. The DNA for the CDR3 is TGTGCCAGCGGGCGGGGTTCCTACGAGCAGTACTTC.